This entry describes one T cell receptor beta chain. The source of the sample is a study of shared T cell receptors in the human thymus. Sequencing was performed with immunoSEQ multiplex PCR; in TCRdb, only in-frame clones are kept and a portion is missing. There are 450,000 to 650,000 clones in the sample; around 82% occur only once, and more than 0.01% lies in the top ten. Germline V gives CDR1 SGHAT, CDR2 FQNNGV. The CDR3 runs to 19 residues. V was pared by 1 base and J by 3 bases, with 21 bases between. A further study also used this sample, focusing on human thymus T cells. Per that study: It was healthy Finnish infants having corrective surgery for congenital heart defects who were the donors. The thymus was resected at corrective cardiac surgery. Apparent skewing of V and J gene usage characterized both thymic and blood repertoires. The related literature has documented a marked overlap of thymic repertoires among unrelated individuals.

Input material: thymocytes. The V call is TRBV11-2, the J call TRBJ1-4; D is uncertain. This sequence was found in a boy under two years old with a congenital heart defect. Here the CDR3 DNA reads TGTGCCAGCAGCTTAGCCGGTCCTTCTCGGGGAGGGTCTAATGAAAAACTGTTTTTT. Protein product: CASSLAGPSRGGSNEKLFF.